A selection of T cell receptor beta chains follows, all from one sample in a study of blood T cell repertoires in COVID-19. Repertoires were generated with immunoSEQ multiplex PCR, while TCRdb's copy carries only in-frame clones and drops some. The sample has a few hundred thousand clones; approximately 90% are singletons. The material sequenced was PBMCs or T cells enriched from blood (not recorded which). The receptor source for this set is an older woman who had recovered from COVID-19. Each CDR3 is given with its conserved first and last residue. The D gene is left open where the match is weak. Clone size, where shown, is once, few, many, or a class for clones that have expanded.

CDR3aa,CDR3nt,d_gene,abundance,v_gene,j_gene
CASSLGRGIMPYNEQFF,TGTGCCAGCAGTCTAGGTAGGGGAATAATGCCCTACAATGAGCAGTTCTTC,.,.,TRBV6-4,TRBJ2-1
CASSYSTGEMNTEAFF,TGTGCCAGCAGTTACTCGACAGGGGAAATGAACACTGAAGCTTTCTTT,TRBD1,.,TRBV6-5,TRBJ1-1
CSVHRAGGSEAFF,TGCAGCGTTCACAGGGCGGGGGGAAGTGAAGCTTTCTTT,.,.,TRBV29-1,TRBJ1-1
CASSSTGVVGNQPQHF,TGTGCCAGCAGCTCTACAGGGGTGGTGGGCAATCAGCCCCAGCATTTT,TRBD1,.,TRBV7-2,TRBJ1-5
CASSPTGGSMNTEAFF,TGCGCCAGCAGCCCCACAGGGGGCTCTATGAACACTGAAGCTTTCTTT,TRBD1,.,TRBV5-1,TRBJ1-1
CASSQSSLDTEAFF,TGTGCCAGCAGTCAAAGTAGTCTGGACACTGAAGCTTTCTTT,.,once,TRBV28,TRBJ1-1
CASSSNTLNTEAFF,TGTGCCAGCAGTTCAAACACCCTCAACACTGAAGCTTTCTTT,.,.,TRBV25-1,TRBJ1-1
CASNSAGPNEQFF,TGCGCCAGCAATTCAGCGGGGCCCAATGAGCAGTTCTTC,TRBD2,.,TRBV5-1,TRBJ2-1
CASGEQANTEAFF,TGTGCCAGCGGGGAACAGGCGAACACTGAAGCTTTCTTT,.,.,TRBV2,TRBJ1-1
CASSDHTRMFF,TGTGCCAGTTCCGATCACACCCGCATGTTCTTC,.,.,TRBV9,TRBJ2-1
CASSEGRGVGEKLFF,TGTGCCAGCAGTGAAGGGAGGGGAGTGGGTGAAAAACTGTTTTTT,.,.,TRBV2,TRBJ1-4
CASSLAAGYWSTGELFF,TGCGCCAGCAGCTTGGCCGCGGGTTACTGGAGCACCGGGGAGCTGTTTTTT,.,.,TRBV5-1,TRBJ2-2
CATSAYLGDTSTGELFF,TGTGCCACCAGTGCTTACCTGGGGGACACTTCCACCGGGGAGCTGTTTTTT,.,.,TRBV24-1,TRBJ2-2
CASSSGTGGSGELFF,TGCGCCAGCAGTTCCGGGACAGGGGGGTCCGGGGAGCTGTTTTTT,TRBD1,.,TRBV10-1,TRBJ2-2
CASKYGYTF,TGTGCCAGTAAATATGGCTACACCTTC,.,.,TRBV21-1,TRBJ1-2
CASSLGALAPDTQYF,TGTGCCAGCAGCTTGGGAGCCCTAGCTCCAGATACGCAGTATTTT,.,.,TRBV11-2,TRBJ2-3
CASSLAAGANTEAFF,TGTGCCAGCAGCTTAGCAGCAGGGGCGAACACTGAAGCTTTCTTT,.,.,TRBV7-2,TRBJ1-1
CASTRGQGDSPLHF,TGTGCCAGCACCCGAGGGCAGGGGGATTCACCCCTCCACTTT,TRBD1,.,TRBV9,TRBJ1-6
CASSQVNREETQYF,TGTGCCAGCAGCCAAGTAAACAGGGAAGAGACCCAGTACTTC,.,.,TRBV14,TRBJ2-5
CAGGDFYGYTF,TGTGCCGGGGGGGACTTCTATGGCTACACCTTC,.,.,TRBV30,TRBJ1-2
CASSYDWRDTEAFF,TGTGCCAGCAGTTACGATTGGAGGGACACTGAAGCTTTCTTT,.,.,TRBV6-5,TRBJ1-1
CASRLAGGADTQYF,TGTGCCAGCAGACTAGCGGGGGGGGCAGATACGCAGTATTTT,TRBD2,.,TRBV6-5,TRBJ2-3
CASSPQTGWSYNEQFF,TGTGCCAGCAGCCCGCAGACAGGGTGGTCCTACAATGAGCAGTTCTTC,TRBD1,.,TRBV9,TRBJ2-1
CASSSLTLRGSTDTQYF,TGTGCCAGCAGCTCACTCACTCTGCGGGGGAGCACAGATACGCAGTATTTT,TRBD2,once,TRBV11-2,TRBJ2-3
CASSASGSGTDTQYF,TGTGCCAGCAGCGCCTCAGGGTCAGGCACAGATACGCAGTATTTT,.,.,TRBV7-9,TRBJ2-3
CASTPGTSPTDTQYF,TGTGCCAGCACCCCCGGGACTAGTCCCACAGATACGCAGTATTTT,TRBD2,.,TRBV2,TRBJ2-3
CATSGAAGTYNEQFF,TGTGCCACCAGTGGCGCAGCGGGAACCTACAATGAGCAGTTCTTC,TRBD2,few,TRBV24-1,TRBJ2-1
CASSIDRHSYNSPLHF,TGTGCCAGTAGTATAGACAGGCACTCCTATAATTCACCCCTCCACTTT,.,.,TRBV19,TRBJ1-6
CASSVGGGPYEQYF,TGTGCCAGCAGCGTCGGGGGGGGCCCCTACGAGCAGTACTTC,TRBD2,.,TRBV11-2,TRBJ2-7
CASSNRGTKNIQYF,TGTGCCAGCAGCAACAGGGGCACCAAAAACATTCAGTACTTC,TRBD1,.,TRBV5-4,TRBJ2-4
CASSQVLSGEDTQYF,TGTGCCAGCAGCCAAGTTCTTAGCGGGGAGGATACGCAGTATTTT,TRBD2,.,TRBV3-1/TRBV3-2,TRBJ2-3
CASSKTGLAGTDTQYF,TGCGCCAGCAGCAAAACGGGACTAGCGGGCACCGATACGCAGTATTTT,TRBD2,.,TRBV5-1,TRBJ2-3
CASSLDRGDSPLHF,TGTGCCAGCAGCTTGGACAGGGGGGATTCACCCCTCCACTTT,TRBD1,.,TRBV5-8,TRBJ1-6
CASSYSAGMNTEAFF,TGTGCCAGCAGTTACTCCGCAGGAATGAACACTGAAGCTTTCTTT,.,once,TRBV6-5,TRBJ1-1
CASSLLGGPVDTQYF,TGCGCCAGCAGCTTGCTCGGGGGGCCAGTCGATACGCAGTATTTT,.,.,TRBV5-1,TRBJ2-3
CASSTPGGTGSTEAFF,TGTGCCAGCAGCACCCCGGGGGGGACAGGGTCCACTGAAGCTTTCTTT,TRBD1,.,TRBV28,TRBJ1-1
CASSYPGQGGNEKLFF,TGTGCCAGCAGTTACCCCGGACAGGGGGGGAATGAAAAACTGTTTTTT,TRBD1,.,TRBV6-5,TRBJ1-4